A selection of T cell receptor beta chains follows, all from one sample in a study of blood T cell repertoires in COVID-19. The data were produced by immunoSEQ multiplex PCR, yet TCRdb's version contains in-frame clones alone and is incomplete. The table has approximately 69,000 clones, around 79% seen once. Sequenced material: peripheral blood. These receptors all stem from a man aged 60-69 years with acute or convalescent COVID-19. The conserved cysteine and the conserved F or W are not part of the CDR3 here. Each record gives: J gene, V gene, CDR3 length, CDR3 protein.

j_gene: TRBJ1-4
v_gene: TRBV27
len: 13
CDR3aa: ASSLQTGVSEKLF

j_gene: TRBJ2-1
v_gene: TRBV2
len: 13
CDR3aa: ASSLRDRSYNEQF

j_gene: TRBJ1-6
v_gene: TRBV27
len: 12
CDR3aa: ASSNRDRDSPLH

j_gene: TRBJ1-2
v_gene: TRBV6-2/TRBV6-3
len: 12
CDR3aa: ASSPRTGRSGYT

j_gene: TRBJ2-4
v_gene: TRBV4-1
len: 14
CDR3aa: ASSQPTGRTKNIQY

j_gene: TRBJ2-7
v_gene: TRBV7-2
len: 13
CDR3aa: ASSLSPSGDYEQY

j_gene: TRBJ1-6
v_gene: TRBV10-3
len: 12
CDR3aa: AISEQGSNSPLH

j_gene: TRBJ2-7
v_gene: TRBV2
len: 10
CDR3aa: ASSTGQYEQY

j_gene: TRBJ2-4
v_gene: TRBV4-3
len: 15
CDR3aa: ASSQGDYSGSKNIQY

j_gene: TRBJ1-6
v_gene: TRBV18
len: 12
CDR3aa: ASSPTGGNSPLH

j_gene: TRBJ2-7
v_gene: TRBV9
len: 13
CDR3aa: ASSEGDTRRYEQY

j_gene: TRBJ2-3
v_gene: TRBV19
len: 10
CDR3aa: ASSIDVDTQY

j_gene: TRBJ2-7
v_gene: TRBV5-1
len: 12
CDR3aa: ASSLQGVWDEQY

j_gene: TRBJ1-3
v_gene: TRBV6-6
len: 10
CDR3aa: ATKDRGFAIY

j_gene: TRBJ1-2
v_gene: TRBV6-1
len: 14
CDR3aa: ASSEDRAGIFYGYT

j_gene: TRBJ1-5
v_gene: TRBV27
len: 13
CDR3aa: ASSLAGYSNQPQH

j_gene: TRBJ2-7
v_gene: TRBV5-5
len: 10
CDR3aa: ASSLVGQHSY

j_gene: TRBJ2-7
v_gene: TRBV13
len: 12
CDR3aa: ASSMRIRVYEQY

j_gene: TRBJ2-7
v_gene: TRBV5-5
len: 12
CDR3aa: ASSLGGGSYEQY

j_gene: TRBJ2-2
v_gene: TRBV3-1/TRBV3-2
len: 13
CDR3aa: ASSQVMRRTGELF